The clone carrying this T cell receptor beta chain has just a few counts. Antigen specificity is unknown. The data originate from a study of vaccination and CD4 T cells after COVID-19. The Oncomine TCR Beta short-read assay sequenced DNA from cultured CD4+ T cells. Using its own MiXCR run on the PCR reads, TCRdb lists one record per CDR3 protein. This table holds 23,000 or so distinct CDR3 sequences, 43% found once. Documented time point: late sampling 161 to 241 days after vaccination in three convalescent patients. The treatment denotes: roughly 10-day PBMC culture with coronavirus spike peptide pools or control peptides (ViraFEST assay). The V segment lost 4 bases and the J segment 2 bases; nucleotides outside the gene matches: 2. The germline V gene has CDR1 SGHTA and CDR2 FQGTGA. CDR3 size: 14 residues.

The rearrangement links TRBV7-3 to TRBJ2-3; TRBD1 agrees at 8 bases. The specimen was CD4+ T cells from blood, cultured in vitro, collected about 7 months after SARS-CoV-2 vaccination. The sequence was obtained from a human donor who had recovered from COVID-19. The CDR3 spells CASSSGGSTDTQYF. As DNA, the CDR3 is TGTGCCAGCAGCTCAGGGGGCTCCACAGATACGCAGTATTTT.